This T cell receptor (beta chain) appears in the sequencing data of a study of T cells in Graves' hyperthyroidism and ophthalmopathy. The germline V gene encodes CDR1 SNHLY and CDR2 FYNNEI. V lost 3 bases to trimming and J lost 0 bases; unmatched junction nucleotides: 1. The CDR3 has 15 residues. Patients aged 18 to 65 had newly diagnosed hyperthyroidism lasting under 2 months. The study left out patients who had uncontrolled infection, other autoimmune disease, pregnancy or lactation. RNA transcripts were the template for amplifying TCR beta CDR3 regions. The HTBI primer set was used in a first-round RT-PCR of the TCR CDR3. Each CDR3 protein gets one entry after TCRdb re-called the multiplex PCR reads with MiXCR. Of 250,000 to 300,000 distinct CDR3 sequences detected, about an eighth appear once; the ten largest clones hold 7.8%.

The source is a woman in her thirties with Graves' hyperthyroidism that later progressed to Graves' ophthalmopathy. Sequencing was carried out using blood. The chain couples TRBV2 to TRBJ1-4, with 7 bases fitting TRBD1. CDR3 coding DNA: TGTGCCAGCAGTGAGACAGGGACAACTAATGAAAAACTGTTTTTT. Its protein is CASSETGTTNEKLFF. Full variable domain (missing parts from reference TRBV2 and TRBJ1-4): EPEVTQTPSHQVTQMGQEVILRCVPISNHLYFYWYRQILGQKVEFLVSFYNNEISEKSEIFDDQFSVERPDGSNFTLKIRSTKLEDSAMYFCASSETGTTNEKLFFGSGTQLSVL.